These T cell receptor beta chains were read from a single sample in a study of control samples from healthy donors and cancer patients. TCRdb's table, derived via immunoSEQ multiplex PCR, lists solely in-frame clones and lacks some. Found here are approximately 190,000 clones, approximately 91% of them singletons; the top ten hold about 2%. The specimen sequenced was blood. The receptors shown here come from a man aged 25 to 40 in good health. CDR3s include the opening cysteine and the closing phenylalanine or tryptophan. D genes are given only for firm matches. Only some rows state a clone size, as once, few, many or a class for expanded clones.

.,TRBJ1-3,TRBV30,.,CAWRGQGTPFSGNTIYF,TGTGCCTGGAGAGGGCAGGGGACACCATTCTCTGGAAACACCATATATTTT
.,TRBJ1-5,TRBV5-1,.,CASSLSGQPQHF,TGCGCCAGCAGCTTGAGTGGTCAGCCCCAGCATTTT
TRBD1,TRBJ2-2,TRBV6-5,.,CASRGQGTNTGELFF,TGTGCCAGCAGGGGACAGGGAACAAACACCGGGGAGCTGTTTTTT
TRBD2,TRBJ2-2,TRBV12-5,.,CASGYPATSGGVGGELFF,TGTGCTAGTGGTTACCCTGCTACTAGCGGGGGAGTCGGTGGGGAGCTGTTTTTT
TRBD2,TRBJ2-3,TRBV7-6,.,CASSSQTSGVTDTQYF,TGTGCCAGCAGCTCCCAAACTAGCGGGGTCACAGATACGCAGTATTTT
TRBD2,TRBJ2-1,TRBV24-1,.,CATSINPGLAGGRGMNEQFF,TGTGCCACCAGTATAAATCCGGGACTAGCGGGGGGCCGAGGGATGAATGAGCAGTTCTTC
TRBD1,TRBJ1-2,TRBV5-1,.,CASDPGQGYGYTF,TGCGCCAGCGATCCGGGACAGGGATACGGCTACACCTTC
.,TRBJ1-1,TRBV29-1,few,CSVVYSNTEAFF,TGCAGCGTTGTATATTCGAACACTGAAGCTTTCTTT
TRBD2,TRBJ2-7,TRBV25-1,.,CASSRLAGGIPTYEQYF,TGTGCCAGCAGTAGACTAGCGGGGGGGATTCCGACCTACGAGCAGTACTTC
.,TRBJ1-1,TRBV27,.,CASSLGHLDTEAFF,TGTGCCAGCAGTTTAGGACATTTGGACACTGAAGCTTTCTTT
.,TRBJ2-7,TRBV5-6,.,CASSRTANSYEQYF,TGTGCCAGCAGCCGGACGGCGAACTCCTACGAGCAGTACTTC
.,TRBJ1-1,TRBV2,.,CASGEQGWGTEAFF,TGTGCCAGCGGCGAACAGGGCTGGGGCACTGAAGCTTTCTTT
.,TRBJ1-1,TRBV2,.,CASSEGEVLNTEAFF,TGTGCCAGCAGTGAAGGGGAGGTTCTGAACACTGAAGCTTTCTTT
.,TRBJ2-2,TRBV2,.,CASKDYDATGELFF,TGTGCCAGCAAAGACTACGACGCCACCGGGGAGCTGTTTTTT
.,TRBJ2-5,TRBV5-1,.,CASSLLRAPQETQYF,TGCGCCAGCAGCTTGTTGCGGGCCCCACAAGAGACCCAGTACTTC
TRBD1,TRBJ1-1,TRBV5-1,.,CASSLIGGAGNTEAFF,TGCGCCAGCAGCTTGATAGGGGGCGCGGGTAACACTGAAGCTTTCTTT
.,TRBJ2-3,TRBV5-1,.,CASSLASSTDTQYF,TGCGCCAGCAGCTTGGCGTCTAGCACAGATACGCAGTATTTT
.,TRBJ1-5,TRBV15,.,CATSRTRLQPQHF,TGTGCCACCAGCAGAACCCGGCTACAGCCCCAGCATTTT
.,TRBJ1-1,TRBV2,.,CATTRTPNTEAFF,TGTGCCACCACCCGGACACCGAACACTGAAGCTTTCTTT
.,TRBJ1-6,TRBV19,.,CASQDRTNSPLHF,TGTGCCAGCCAGGACAGAACTAATTCACCCCTCCACTTT
.,TRBJ2-3,TRBV18,.,CASSISGTDTQYF,TGTGCCAGCTCGATCAGTGGCACAGATACGCAGTATTTT
.,TRBJ1-6,TRBV9,.,CASSVEGGGSPLHF,TGTGCCAGCAGCGTAGAAGGTGGAGGTTCACCCCTCCACTTT
.,TRBJ2-1,TRBV9,.,CASSVSSFLNEQFF,TGTGCCAGCAGCGTGAGTAGCTTTCTCAATGAGCAGTTCTTC
.,TRBJ1-1,TRBV15,once,CATSRPDYTEAFF,TGTGCCACCAGCAGACCTGATTACACTGAAGCTTTCTTT
TRBD2,TRBJ2-3,TRBV9,.,CASSVEGPSGGPDTQYF,TGTGCCAGCAGCGTAGAGGGGCCTAGCGGGGGCCCAGATACGCAGTATTTT
.,TRBJ2-7,TRBV27,.,CASSQNPYYEQYF,TGTGCCAGCAGCCAAAACCCCTATTACGAGCAGTACTTC
TRBD1,TRBJ2-7,TRBV11-2,.,CASSRQGQGLYEQYF,TGTGCCAGCAGCCGCCAGGGACAGGGCCTCTACGAGCAGTACTTC
.,TRBJ1-2,TRBV30,.,CAWSVSSERYTF,TGTGCCTGGAGTGTTTCCAGCGAACGCTACACCTTC
TRBD2,TRBJ2-1,TRBV20-1,.,CSARTSNEQFF,TGCAGTGCCAGGACTAGCAATGAGCAGTTCTTC
TRBD2,TRBJ2-3,TRBV3-1/TRBV3-2,.,CAVGLAGADTQYF,TGTGCCGTAGGACTAGCGGGGGCCGATACGCAGTATTTT
.,TRBJ1-3,TRBV7-9,.,CASSTIYFSGNTIYF,TGTGCCAGCAGCACCATTTACTTCTCTGGAAACACCATATATTTT
TRBD1,TRBJ2-7,TRBV5-5,.,CASSFRGQLPYEQYF,TGTGCCAGCAGCTTTCGGGGACAGCTACCCTACGAGCAGTACTTC
.,TRBJ2-3,TRBV13,.,CASSLGAPGTDTQYF,TGTGCCAGCAGCTTGGGGGCGCCCGGCACAGATACGCAGTATTTT
TRBD2,TRBJ2-3,TRBV6-5,few,CATQAGPGPDTQYF,TGTGCCACCCAAGCGGGACCCGGGCCAGATACGCAGTATTTT
.,TRBJ1-2,TRBV25-1,.,CASSEGRVNYGYTF,TGTGCCAGCAGTGAAGGCAGGGTTAACTATGGCTACACCTTC
.,TRBJ2-1,TRBV30,few,CAWGGGGGKKDSYNEQFF,TGTGCCTGGGGAGGAGGAGGCGGGAAAAAAGACTCCTACAATGAGCAGTTCTTC
TRBD1,TRBJ1-2,TRBV30,.,CAWSLGQGANYGYTF,TGTGCCTGGAGCCTAGGACAGGGGGCCAACTATGGCTACACCTTC
.,TRBJ1-1,TRBV19,.,CASSQGSHTEAFF,TGTGCCAGTAGTCAAGGCAGCCACACTGAAGCTTTCTTT
.,TRBJ1-5,TRBV14,once,CASSQDSNQPQHF,TGTGCCAGCAGCCAAGATAGCAATCAGCCCCAGCATTTT
.,TRBJ2-2,TRBV5-1,.,CASSSDRLNTGELFF,TGCGCCAGCAGCTCCGACAGACTGAACACCGGGGAGCTGTTTTTT
TRBD1,TRBJ1-5,TRBV11-2,.,CASSLDRGGNQPQHF,TGTGCCAGCAGCTTAGACAGGGGGGGTAATCAGCCCCAGCATTTT
TRBD1,TRBJ1-4,TRBV14,.,CASSQLGQVGEKLFF,TGTGCCAGCAGCCAACTCGGACAGGTTGGGGAAAAACTGTTTTTT
.,TRBJ1-2,TRBV6-5,.,CASSYRPGGPFPGYTF,TGTGCCAGCAGTTACCGCCCCGGGGGGCCCTTCCCCGGCTACACCTTC
.,TRBJ2-7,TRBV19,few,CASSKGPGEQYF,TGTGCCAGTAGTAAAGGCCCTGGCGAGCAGTACTTC
.,TRBJ1-1,TRBV21-1,.,CASVHPGTGVIDREAFF,TGTGCCAGCGTACACCCCGGGACAGGGGTTATTGATAGGGAAGCTTTCTTT
.,TRBJ1-5,TRBV15,once,CATSRDYGTNQPQHF,TGTGCCACCAGCAGAGATTACGGTACAAATCAGCCCCAGCATTTT